The source of this T cell receptor beta chain is a study of CD8+ T cells in alopecia areata. Documented treatment: oral pan-JAK inhibitor, 5-10 mg twice daily. RNA extraction was followed by reverse transcription into cDNA, which acted as the sequencing template. The table came from immunoSEQ multiplex PCR; TCRdb's copy has only in-frame clones and leaves some out. The top ten hold 0.65% to 0.7% of the sample, which has roughly 190,000 clones, around 56% seen once. This clone was counted a few times. The CDR3 covers 13 residues. Germline V gene sequence: CDR1 SGHNT, CDR2 YENEEA. Trimming removed 3 bases from V and 6 bases from J, with 8 bases in between.

The genes are TRBV11-3 and TRBJ2-2; D is undetermined. This TCR derives from a human donor with alopecia areata. Sequencing used CD4+ T cells sorted from blood, obtained at week 4, from a patient treated with tofacitinib. The CDR3 loop is CASSFSAAGELFF. The CDR3 DNA sequence: TGTGCCAGCAGCTTTTCTGCAGCCGGGGAGCTGTTTTTT.